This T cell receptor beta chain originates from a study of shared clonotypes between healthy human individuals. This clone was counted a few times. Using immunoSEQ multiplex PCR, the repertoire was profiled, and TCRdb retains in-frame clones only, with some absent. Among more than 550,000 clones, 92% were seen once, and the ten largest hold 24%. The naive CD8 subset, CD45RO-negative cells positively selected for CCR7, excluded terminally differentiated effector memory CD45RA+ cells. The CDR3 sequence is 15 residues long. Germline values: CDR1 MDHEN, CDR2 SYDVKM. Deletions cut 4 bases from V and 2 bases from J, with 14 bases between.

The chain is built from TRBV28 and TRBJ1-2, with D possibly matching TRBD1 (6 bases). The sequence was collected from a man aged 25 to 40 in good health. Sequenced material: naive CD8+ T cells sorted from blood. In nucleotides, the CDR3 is TGTGCCAGCAGTTCCCCCCAGGGGTCGAACTATGGCTACACCTTC. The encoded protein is CASSSPQGSNYGYTF.